These 8 T cell receptor beta chains originate from one sample sequenced in a study of spatial heterogeneity in lung cancer. TCRdb processed the 5' RACE reads anew with MiXCR; each CDR3 protein has one entry. The sample gives tens of thousands of distinct CDR3 sequences, approximately 15% of which show up once; around 54% is in the top ten. As for time point: sample taken at primary tumor resection. Specimen: PBMCs, collected at surgery. The source is a male donor with early-stage non-small cell lung cancer.

Note on this clonotype: One base away lies a much larger clone, so this may be a sequencing read error. The rearrangement uses TRBV28 and TRBJ2-1; D remains ambiguous. The CDR3 runs 12 residues. The germline V gene encodes CDR1 MDHEN and CDR2 SYDVKM. The CDR3 reads CASSFNYKEQFF. CDR3 coding DNA: TGTGCCAGCAGTTTCAACTACAAAGAGCAGTTCTTC.

This clonotype has more than one count but fewer than ten. The V and J genes are TRBV2 and TRBJ2-1; D is perhaps TRBD1 (6 bases). Germline V gene lookup returns CDR1 SNHLY and CDR2 FYNNEI. Trimming left V 10 bases short and J 5 bases short, with 18 bases between. CDR3 size: 14 residues. The CDR3 nucleotides are TGTGCCACCACCGGGACACAAGAGAACAATGAGCAGTTCTTC. Residues: CATTGTQENNEQFF.

In its sample, this clonotype was seen many times. The CDR3 spells CASSYTGQGHYGYTF. The CDR3 DNA follows: TGTGCCAGCAGCTATACAGGACAGGGCCACTATGGCTACACCTTC. The chain is built from TRBV12-3 or TRBV12-4 and TRBJ1-2, with 8 bases aligning to TRBD1. The CDR3 is 15 residues long. V was pared by 6 bases and J by 3 bases, with 9 bases of the junction left unmatched.

This clonotype was picked up a small number of times. The rearrangement uses TRBV29-1 and TRBJ2-3, with 10 bases fitting TRBD1. The CDR3 runs to 16 residues. V shed 0 bases and J 6 bases; nucleotides not matched to a gene: 9. CDR1 is SQVTM and CDR2 is ANQGSEA in the germline V gene. The DNA for the CDR3 is TGCAGCGTTGAAGATCTGGCGGACAGGGGGACGGATACGCAGTATTTT. Translated, it gives CSVEDLADRGTDTQYF.

The rearrangement links TRBV7-2 to TRBJ1-1; 7 nucleotides match TRBD1. Germline CDR1 is SGHTA and CDR2 is FQGNSA. V lost 2 bases and J lost 3; bases outside the gene matches: 3. The CDR3 is 14 residues long. The DNA of the CDR3 is TGTGCCAGCAGCTTAAGACAGGGCTACACTGAAGCTTTCTTT. The encoded protein is CASSLRQGYTEAFF.

Only a few counts were recorded for this clonotype. For the CDR3, the DNA is TGTGCCAGTAGTCTACAGGGCCATGAGCAGTTCTTC. It yields the protein CASSLQGHEQFF. This chain joins TRBV19 and TRBJ2-1, with a weak D call TRBD1 (6 bases). V lost 5 bases to trimming and J lost 8 bases, with 10 bases between them. Germline V gives CDR1 LNHDA, CDR2 SQIVND (reference sequence). This CDR3 is 12 amino acids long. Full variable domain (remainder filled in from reference TRBV19 and TRBJ2-1): DGGITQSPKYLFRKEGQNVTLSCEQNLNHDAMYWYRQDPGQGLRLIYYSQIVNDFQKGDIAEGYSVSREKKESFPLTVTSAQKNPTAFYLCASSLQGHEQFFGPGTRLTVL.

The table lists this clonotype with many counts. This chain connects TRBV5-1 to TRBJ2-1, with 8 bases fitting TRBD2. Germline CDR1 is SGHRS and CDR2 is YFSETQ. Losses at the gene ends were 0 bases for V and 2 bases for J; bases not matched to a gene: 1. The CDR3 sequence is 15 residues long. DNA for the CDR3: TGCGCCAGCAGCTTGGTAGCGGGGACCTACAATGAGCAGTTCTTC. Translated: CASSLVAGTYNEQFF. Looking up the rest from reference TRBV5-1 and TRBJ2-1 gives the full variable domain: KAGVTQTPRYLIKTRGQQVTLSCSPISGHRSVSWYQQTPGQGLQFLFEYFSETQRNKGNFPGRFSGRQFSNSRSEMNVSTLELGDSALYLCASSLVAGTYNEQFFGPGTRLTVL.

The chain couples TRBV10-1 to TRBJ1-1, with a tentative D call TRBD1 (5 bases). There are 11 residues in the CDR3. The germline V gene has CDR1 WNHNN and CDR2 SYGVQD (reference sequence). V lost 3 bases, J lost 11 bases, and 10 bases lay in between. DNA for the CDR3: TGCGCCAGCAGTGACACAGGTCGGGCTTTCTTT. Amino acids: CASSDTGRAFF.